Listed here are 15 T cell receptor beta chains from one sample, sequenced in a study of T cell changes during pregnancy in multiple sclerosis (dated by TCRdb to between 2018 and 2021). Library preparation was by the immunoSEQ multiplex PCR assay. TCRdb holds this immuneACCESS table with in-frame rearrangements only. Some clones are missing; in checked studies, unresolved V genes explain under half, and the rest has no known cause. Here the sample has 45,000 to 60,000 clones; approximately 90% occur a single time. The top ten clonotypes cover about 0.37% of the sample. The source was CD4+ T cells from peripheral blood mononuclear cells, collected before pregnancy. These TCRs come from a female donor with multiple sclerosis, enrolled in a pregnancy study.

The rearrangement joins TRBV4-1 to TRBJ2-2; the D gene is possibly TRBD2 (5 bases). Germline-derived CDR1 and CDR2 are MGHRA and YSYEKL. The CDR3 runs to 19 residues. V was pared by 5 bases and J by 1 base, with 23 bases between. CDR3 residues: CASSARTVREPMNTGELFF. The CDR3 DNA sequence: TGCGCCAGCAGCGCCCGGACGGTGAGGGAGCCTATGAACACCGGGGAGCTGTTTTTT.

This clone came up a few times. The chain couples TRBV5-8 to TRBJ2-3; TRBD2 agrees at 7 bases. The CDR3 has 16 amino acids. CDR1 SGHTS and CDR2 YDEGEE come from the germline V gene. V shed 4 bases and J 6 bases; nucleotides not matched to a gene: 14. CDR3 protein: CASSRRASGLRDTQYF. In nucleotides, the CDR3 is TGTGCCAGCAGCCGGAGGGCTAGCGGACTGAGGGATACGCAGTATTTT.

V is TRBV9 and J is TRBJ2-3; TRBD2 matches 11 bases. The CDR3 sequence is 18 residues long. The germline V gene encodes CDR1 SGDLS and CDR2 YYNGEE. J lost 0 bases, V lost 0 bases, and 6 bases had no gene match. The CDR3 is CASSVGASGRTSTDTQYF. The CDR3 nucleotides are TGTGCCAGCAGCGTAGGGGCTAGCGGGAGGACTAGCACAGATACGCAGTATTTT.

The rearrangement joins TRBV25-1 to TRBJ2-2; no definite D call. Germline CDR1 and CDR2: MGHDK and SYGVNS. The CDR3 covers 13 residues. The V and J ends lost 1 base and 3 bases respectively, with 3 bases between them. CDR3 amino acids: CASSESDTGELFF. Written as DNA, the CDR3 is TGTGCCAGCAGTGAATCGGACACCGGGGAGCTGTTTTTT. Using reference TRBV25-1 and TRBJ2-2 for the parts outside the CDR3, the full variable domain is EADIYQTPRYLVIGTGKKITLECSQTMGHDKMYWYQQDPGMELHLIHYSYGVNSTEKGDLSSESTVSRIRTEHFPLTLESARPSHTSQYLCASSESDTGELFFGEGSRLTVL.

The rearrangement joins TRBV30 to TRBJ1-3; 7 bases map to TRBD1. The CDR3 is 12 residues long. With 4 bases clipped from V and 4 bases from J, the junction kept 1 base outside the gene matches. Germline values: CDR1 GTSNPN, CDR2 SVGIG (reference sequence). DNA of the CDR3: TGTGCCTGGACAGGGGGAGGAAACACCATATATTTT. This gives the protein CAWTGGGNTIYF.

This chain connects TRBV6-1 to TRBJ1-1; D perhaps matches TRBD1 (6 bases). The CDR3 is made up of 15 amino acids. Trimming shortened V by 1 base and J by 2 bases, and 11 bases separated the two germline ends. CDR1 is MNHNS and CDR2 is SASEGT in the germline V gene. The CDR3 here is CASSEGTATNTEAFF. CDR3 nucleotides: TGTGCCAGCAGTGAAGGGACAGCTACTAACACTGAAGCTTTCTTT.

The genes are TRBV28 and TRBJ1-2; no definite D call. This CDR3 is built from 12 residues. Trimming took off 3 bases at V and 6 bases at J, with 8 bases between the two ends. Germline loops: CDR1 MDHEN, CDR2 SYDVKM. CDR3 region: CASSFSVDGYTF. CDR3 nucleotide sequence: TGTGCCAGCAGTTTTTCCGTAGATGGCTACACCTTC.

The V and J genes are TRBV28 and TRBJ1-1; D might be TRBD1 (6 bases). The CDR3 contains 15 residues. The germline V gene encodes CDR1 MDHEN and CDR2 SYDVKM. Trimming pared 3 bases from V and 1 base from J, leaving 12 bases between. DNA for the CDR3: TGTGCCAGCAGTTTCCTCAGGGACAAGAACACTGAAGCTTTCTTT. This sequence encodes CASSFLRDKNTEAFF.

This sequence joins TRBV2 and TRBJ2-1; TRBD2 matches 13 bases. J gave up 12 bases and V 6 bases, and 11 bases lay outside the gene matches. Germline CDR1 and CDR2: SNHLY and FYNNEI. The CDR3 is 15 amino acids. The DNA for the CDR3 is TGTGCCAGCAGCGAACGACTAGCGGGAGGCTCTCGGCAGTTCTTC. Translation gives CASSERLAGGSRQFF.

The gene calls are TRBV7-9 and TRBJ2-2, with 7 bases matching TRBD2. Germline loops: CDR1 SEHNR, CDR2 FQNEAQ (reference sequence). This CDR3 spans 15 amino acids. V was pared by 6 bases and J by 4 bases, with 8 bases of the junction left unmatched. CDR3 in amino acids: CASRPAGIGTGELFF. CDR3 coding DNA: TGTGCCAGCAGGCCAGCGGGAATAGGCACCGGGGAGCTGTTTTTT.

The chain combines TRBV4-3 with TRBJ2-7, with D possibly matching TRBD1 (6 bases). V was clipped by 0 bases and J by 3 bases, with 9 bases between them. The CDR3 extends over 14 amino acids. The germline V gene encodes CDR1 LGHNA and CDR2 YSLEER. The CDR3 DNA reads TGCGCCAGCAGCCAAGAGGCCAGGGGCTACGAGCAGTACTTC. Its translation: CASSQEARGYEQYF.

The chain couples TRBV27 to TRBJ2-4; D is possibly TRBD1 (8 bases). V gave up 5 bases and J gave up 1 base, with 15 bases separating them. CDR3 length equals 16 residues. Germline values: CDR1 MNHEY, CDR2 SMNVEV (reference sequence). CDR3 bases: TGTGCCAGCAGTGTAGCACAGGGGGGGGCCAAAAACATTCAGTACTTC. It yields the protein CASSVAQGGAKNIQYF.

J is TRBJ2-7 and V is TRBV7-8; maybe TRBD2 (5 bases). This CDR3 is built from 14 residues. V lost 5 bases and J 4 bases, leaving 15 bases between the germline ends. In germline, CDR1 is SGHVS, CDR2 FQNEAQ. CDR3 sequence reads: CASSPTGFPYEQYF. The DNA of the CDR3 is TGTGCCAGCAGCCCCACGGGGTTCCCTTACGAGCAGTACTTC.

The chain couples TRBV30 to TRBJ1-1, with D perhaps TRBD1 (5 bases). V lost 4 bases to trimming and J lost 6 bases, with 24 bases between them. The CDR3 contains 16 residues. CDR1 and CDR2 (germline): GTSNPN, SVGIG (reference sequence). In DNA form, the CDR3 reads TGTGCCTGGATGGTATTAGGTCGGAACAGGAGGGCTGAAGCTTTCTTT. This sequence encodes CAWMVLGRNRRAEAFF.

J is TRBJ2-5 and V is TRBV5-1; possibly TRBD1 for D (5 bases). Per germline, CDR1 SGHRS and CDR2 YFSETQ. The length of the CDR3 is 12 residues. The CDR3 DNA reads TGCGCTACATCAGGGAACCAAGAGACCCAGTACTTC. Translated, it gives CATSGNQETQYF. Based on the CDR3 plus reference TRBV5-1 and TRBJ2-5, the full variable domain is KAGVTQTPRYLIKTRGQQVTLSCSPISGHRSVSWYQQTPGQGLQFLFEYFSETQRNKGNFPGRFSGRQFSNSRSEMNVSTLELGDSALYLCATSGNQETQYFGPGTRLLVL.